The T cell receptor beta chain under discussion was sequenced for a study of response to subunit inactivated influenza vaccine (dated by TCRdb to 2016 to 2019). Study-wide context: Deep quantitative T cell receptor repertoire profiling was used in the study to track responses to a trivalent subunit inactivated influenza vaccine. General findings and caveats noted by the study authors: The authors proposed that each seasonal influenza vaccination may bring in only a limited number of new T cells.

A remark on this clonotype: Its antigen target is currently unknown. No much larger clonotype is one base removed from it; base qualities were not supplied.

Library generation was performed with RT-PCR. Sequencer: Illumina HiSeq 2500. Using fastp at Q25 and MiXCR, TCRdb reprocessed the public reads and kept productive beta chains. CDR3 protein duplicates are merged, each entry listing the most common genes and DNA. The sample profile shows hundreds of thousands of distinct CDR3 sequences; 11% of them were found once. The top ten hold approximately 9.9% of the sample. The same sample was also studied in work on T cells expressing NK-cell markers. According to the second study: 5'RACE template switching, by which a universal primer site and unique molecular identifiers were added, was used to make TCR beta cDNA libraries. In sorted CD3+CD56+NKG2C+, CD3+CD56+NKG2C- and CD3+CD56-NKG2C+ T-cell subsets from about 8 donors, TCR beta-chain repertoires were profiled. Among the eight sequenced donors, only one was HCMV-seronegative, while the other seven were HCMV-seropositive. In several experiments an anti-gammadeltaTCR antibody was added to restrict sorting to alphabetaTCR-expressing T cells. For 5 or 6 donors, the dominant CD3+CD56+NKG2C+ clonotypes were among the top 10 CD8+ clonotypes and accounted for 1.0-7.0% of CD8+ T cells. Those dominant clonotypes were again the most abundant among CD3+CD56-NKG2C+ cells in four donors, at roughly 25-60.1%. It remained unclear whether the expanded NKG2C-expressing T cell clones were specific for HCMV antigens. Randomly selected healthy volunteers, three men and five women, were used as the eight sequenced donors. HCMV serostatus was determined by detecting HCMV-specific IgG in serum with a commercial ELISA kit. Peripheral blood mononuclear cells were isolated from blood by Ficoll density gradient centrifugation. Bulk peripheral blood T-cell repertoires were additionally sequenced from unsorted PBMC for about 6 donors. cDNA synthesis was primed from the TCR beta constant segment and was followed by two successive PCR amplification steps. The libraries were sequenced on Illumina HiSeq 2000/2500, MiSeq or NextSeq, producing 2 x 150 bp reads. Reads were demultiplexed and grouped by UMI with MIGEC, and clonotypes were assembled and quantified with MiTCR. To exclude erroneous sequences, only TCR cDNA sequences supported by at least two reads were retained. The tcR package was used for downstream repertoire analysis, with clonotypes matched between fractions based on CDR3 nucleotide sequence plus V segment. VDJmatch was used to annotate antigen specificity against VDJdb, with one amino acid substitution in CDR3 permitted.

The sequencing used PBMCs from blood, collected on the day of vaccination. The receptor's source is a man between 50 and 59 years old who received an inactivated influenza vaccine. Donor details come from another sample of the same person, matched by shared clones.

The CDR3 protein sequence reads: CASSLRYFRDLSSYEQYF. The DNA reads as follows: TGTGCCAGCAGCTTACGTTATTTCCGGGACCTAAGCTCCTACGAGCAGTACTTC. The chain joins TRBV11-2 to TRBJ2-7; the D call is possibly TRBD1 or TRBD2, each sharing 5 bases. The CDR3 covers 18 residues, taking in both the cysteine and the phenylalanine. Here the CDR3 DNA is all that survives: 54 bases in frame from base 1. V and J are truncated by 2 bases and 0 bases respectively, leaving an intervening sequence of 20 bases. CDR1 SGHAT and CDR2 FQNNGV are derived from the germline V gene.